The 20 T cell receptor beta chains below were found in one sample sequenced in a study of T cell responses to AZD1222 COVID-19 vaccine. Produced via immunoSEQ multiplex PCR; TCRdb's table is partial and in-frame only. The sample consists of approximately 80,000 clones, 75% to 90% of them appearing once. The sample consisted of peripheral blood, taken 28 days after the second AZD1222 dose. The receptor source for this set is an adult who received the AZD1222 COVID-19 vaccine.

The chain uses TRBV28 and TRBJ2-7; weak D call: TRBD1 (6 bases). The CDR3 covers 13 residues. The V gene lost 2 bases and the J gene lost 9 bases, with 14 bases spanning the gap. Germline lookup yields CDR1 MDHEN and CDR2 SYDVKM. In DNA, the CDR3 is TGTGCCAGCAGTTTACCAGGGGTAGCAACGCAGTACTTC. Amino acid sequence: CASSLPGVATQYF.

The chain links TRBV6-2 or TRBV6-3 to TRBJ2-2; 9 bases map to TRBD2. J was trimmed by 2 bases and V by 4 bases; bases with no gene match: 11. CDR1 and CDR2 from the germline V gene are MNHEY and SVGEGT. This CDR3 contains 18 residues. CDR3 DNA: TGTGCCAGCAGTTTTGATAGAGCGGGAGGACTTAACACCGGGGAGCTGTTTTTT. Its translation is CASSFDRAGGLNTGELFF.

The DNA of the CDR3 is TGTGCCAGCAGCGTAGATCCGGTTTCACCCCTCCACTTT. The encoded protein is CASSVDPVSPLHF. The V gene is TRBV9, the J gene TRBJ1-6, with D hard to call. The CDR3 covers 13 residues. Between the trimmed V and J ends, which lost 0 bases and 9 bases, there was a span of 7 bases. Germline lookup yields CDR1 SGDLS and CDR2 YYNGEE.

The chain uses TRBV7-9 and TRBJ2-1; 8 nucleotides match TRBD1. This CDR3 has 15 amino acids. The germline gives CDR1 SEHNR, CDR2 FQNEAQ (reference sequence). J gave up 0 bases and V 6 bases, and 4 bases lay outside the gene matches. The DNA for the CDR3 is TGTGCCAGCAGTCGACAGGGGAGCTCCTACAATGAGCAGTTCTTC. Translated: CASSRQGSSYNEQFF.

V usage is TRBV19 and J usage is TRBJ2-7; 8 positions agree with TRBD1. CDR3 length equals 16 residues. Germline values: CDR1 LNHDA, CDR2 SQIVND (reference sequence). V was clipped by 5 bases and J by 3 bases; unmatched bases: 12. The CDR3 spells CASSPTTGVVFYEQYF. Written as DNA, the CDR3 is TGTGCCAGTAGTCCGACGACAGGGGTAGTCTTCTACGAGCAGTACTTC.

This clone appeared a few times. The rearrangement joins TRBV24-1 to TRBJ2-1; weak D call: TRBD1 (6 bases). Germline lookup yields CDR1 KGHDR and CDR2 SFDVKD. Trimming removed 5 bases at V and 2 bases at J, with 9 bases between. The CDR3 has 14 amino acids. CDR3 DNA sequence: TGTGCCACCAGTGGGGGGCCACCCTACAATGAGCAGTTCTTC. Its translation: CATSGGPPYNEQFF.

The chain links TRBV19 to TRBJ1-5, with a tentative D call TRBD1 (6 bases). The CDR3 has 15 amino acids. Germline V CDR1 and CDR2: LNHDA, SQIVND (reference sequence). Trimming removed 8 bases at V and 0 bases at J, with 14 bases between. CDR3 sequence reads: CASGHRESSNQPQHF. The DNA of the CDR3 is TGTGCCAGTGGCCACAGGGAAAGTAGCAATCAGCCCCAGCATTTT.

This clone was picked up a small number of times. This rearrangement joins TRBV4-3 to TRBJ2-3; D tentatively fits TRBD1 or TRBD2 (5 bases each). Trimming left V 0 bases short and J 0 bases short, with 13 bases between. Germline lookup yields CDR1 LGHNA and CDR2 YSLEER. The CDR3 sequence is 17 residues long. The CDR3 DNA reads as TGCGCCAGCAGCCAAGATATCGGGACGTCTAGCACAGATACGCAGTATTTT. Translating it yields CASSQDIGTSSTDTQYF.

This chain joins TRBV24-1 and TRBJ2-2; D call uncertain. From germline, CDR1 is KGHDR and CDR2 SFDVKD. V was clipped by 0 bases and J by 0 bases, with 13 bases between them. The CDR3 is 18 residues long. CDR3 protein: CATSDLAPGRSNTGELFF. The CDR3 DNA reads TGTGCCACCAGTGATTTGGCGCCTGGGCGCTCGAACACCGGGGAGCTGTTTTTT.

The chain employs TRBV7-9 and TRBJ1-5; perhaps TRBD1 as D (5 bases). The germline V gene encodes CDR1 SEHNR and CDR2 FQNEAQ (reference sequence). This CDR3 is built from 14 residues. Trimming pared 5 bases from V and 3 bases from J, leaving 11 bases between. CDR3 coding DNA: TGTGCCAGCAGCACTGGACAACTCAATCAGCCCCAGCATTTT. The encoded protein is CASSTGQLNQPQHF.

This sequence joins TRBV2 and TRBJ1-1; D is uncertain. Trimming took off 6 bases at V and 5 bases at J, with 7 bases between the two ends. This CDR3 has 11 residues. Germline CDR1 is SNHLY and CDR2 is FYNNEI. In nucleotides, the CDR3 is TGTGCCAGCAGGGTGGGGACTGAAGCTTTCTTT. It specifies CASRVGTEAFF.

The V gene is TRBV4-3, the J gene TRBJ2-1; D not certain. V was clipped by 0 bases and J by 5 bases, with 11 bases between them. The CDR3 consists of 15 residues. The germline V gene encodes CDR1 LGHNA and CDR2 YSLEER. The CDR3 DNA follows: TGCGCCAGCAGCCAAGAATCCGCTGCCCACAATGAGCAGTTCTTC. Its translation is CASSQESAAHNEQFF.

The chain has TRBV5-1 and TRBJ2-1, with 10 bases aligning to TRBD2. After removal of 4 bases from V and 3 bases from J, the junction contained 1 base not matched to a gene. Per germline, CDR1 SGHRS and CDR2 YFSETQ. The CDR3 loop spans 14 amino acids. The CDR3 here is CASSPSGGYNEQFF. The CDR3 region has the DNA TGCGCCAGCAGCCCTAGCGGGGGCTACAATGAGCAGTTCTTC.

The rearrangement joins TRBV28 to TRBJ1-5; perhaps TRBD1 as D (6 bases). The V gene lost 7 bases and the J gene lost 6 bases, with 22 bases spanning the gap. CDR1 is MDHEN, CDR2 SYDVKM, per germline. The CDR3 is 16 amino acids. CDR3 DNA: TGTGCCAGCACCTACGGAGGGGGGACGTCATCTCAGCCCCAGCATTTT. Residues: CASTYGGGTSSQPQHF.

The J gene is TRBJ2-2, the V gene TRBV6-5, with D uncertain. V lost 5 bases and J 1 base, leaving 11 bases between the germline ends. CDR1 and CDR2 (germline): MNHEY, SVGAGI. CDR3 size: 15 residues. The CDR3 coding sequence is TGTGCCAGCAGTCCCTCATTAGAGAACACCGGGGAGCTGTTTTTT. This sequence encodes CASSPSLENTGELFF.

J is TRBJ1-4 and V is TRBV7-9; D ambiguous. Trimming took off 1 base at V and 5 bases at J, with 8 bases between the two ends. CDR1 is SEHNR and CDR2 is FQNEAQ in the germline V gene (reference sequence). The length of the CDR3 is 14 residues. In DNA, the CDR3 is TGTGCCAGCAGCTTAGGGTACGAAAATGAAAAACTGTTTTTT. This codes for CASSLGYENEKLFF.

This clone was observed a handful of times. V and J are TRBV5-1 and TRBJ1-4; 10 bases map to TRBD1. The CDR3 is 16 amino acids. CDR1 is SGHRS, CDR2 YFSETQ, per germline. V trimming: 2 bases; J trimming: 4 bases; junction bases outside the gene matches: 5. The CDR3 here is CASSLDRGLGNEKLFF. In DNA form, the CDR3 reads TGCGCCAGCAGCTTAGACAGGGGGCTCGGTAATGAAAAACTGTTTTTT. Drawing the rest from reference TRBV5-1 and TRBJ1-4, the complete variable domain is KAGVTQTPRYLIKTRGQQVTLSCSPISGHRSVSWYQQTPGQGLQFLFEYFSETQRNKGNFPGRFSGRQFSNSRSEMNVSTLELGDSALYLCASSLDRGLGNEKLFFGSGTQLSVL.

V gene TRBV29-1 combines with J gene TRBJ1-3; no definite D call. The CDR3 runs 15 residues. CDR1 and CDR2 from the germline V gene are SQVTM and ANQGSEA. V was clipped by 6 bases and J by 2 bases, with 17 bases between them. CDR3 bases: TGCAGCGTCCGGGTCAGGCTTGAGGCTGGAAACACCATATATTTT. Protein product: CSVRVRLEAGNTIYF.

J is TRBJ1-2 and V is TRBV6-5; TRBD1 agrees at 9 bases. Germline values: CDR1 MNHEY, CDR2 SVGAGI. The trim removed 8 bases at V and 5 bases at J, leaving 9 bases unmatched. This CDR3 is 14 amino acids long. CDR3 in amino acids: CASGSDRGMYGYTF. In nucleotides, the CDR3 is TGTGCCAGCGGATCCGACAGGGGGATGTATGGCTACACCTTC.

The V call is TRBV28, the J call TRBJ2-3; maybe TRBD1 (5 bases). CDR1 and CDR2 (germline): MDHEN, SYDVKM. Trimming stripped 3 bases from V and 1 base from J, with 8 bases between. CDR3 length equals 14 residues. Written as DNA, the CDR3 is TGTGCCAGCAGTTTCGACAGAGGCACAGATACGCAGTATTTT. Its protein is CASSFDRGTDTQYF.